The rows below give T cell receptor beta chains drawn from one sample of a study of T cell changes during pregnancy in multiple sclerosis. The method was immunoSEQ multiplex PCR; TCRdb's version includes in-frame clones alone and lacks a portion of them. The sample includes 35,000 to 45,000 clones, roughly nine tenths of them seen just once. The sequencing here drew on CD4+ T cells from peripheral blood mononuclear cells, taken before pregnancy. Every receptor here comes from a female donor with multiple sclerosis, enrolled in a pregnancy study. Each CDR3 is given with its conserved first and last residue. The order of the fields is D gene, clone size, V gene, J gene, CDR3 DNA, CDR3 protein. A D gene is named only where the DNA matches it firmly. Only part of the rows carry a size: once, few, many, or a class if the clone is expanded.

>TRBD2|.|TRBV10-2|TRBJ2-1
TGCGCCAGCAGTGAGGTAGCGGGGGGGAATGAGCAGTTCTTC
CASSEVAGGNEQFF
>TRBD1|few|TRBV7-6|TRBJ1-1
TGTGCCAGCAGCTGGGGGACAGGGGGGAACACTGAAGCTTTCTTT
CASSWGTGGNTEAFF
>TRBD2|.|TRBV5-1|TRBJ2-1
TGCGCCAGCCACCTCGGGGGGTCCTCCTACAATGAGCAGTTCTTC
CASHLGGSSYNEQFF
>.|few|TRBV15|TRBJ2-5
TGTGCCACCAGCAGAGTGGGGGGGGCGAAGACCCAGTACTTC
CATSRVGGAKTQYF
>.|.|TRBV10-1|TRBJ1-6
TGCGCCAGCAGTATACGGACAGCCCGTAATTCACCCCTCCACTTT
CASSIRTARNSPLHF
>.|.|TRBV29-1|TRBJ1-6
TGCAGCGTTGAGAGCAATTCACCCCTCCACTTT
CSVESNSPLHF
>.|once|TRBV9|TRBJ1-1
TGTGCCAGCAGCCCCTGGACAGCTGAGAACACTGAAGCTTTCTTT
CASSPWTAENTEAFF
>.|.|TRBV5-8|TRBJ2-3
TGTGCCAGCAGCCTCAGGGGCAGCGGCACAGATACGCAGTATTTT
CASSLRGSGTDTQYF
>.|.|TRBV6-6|TRBJ1-4
TGTGCCAGCACACAGCGGAGTTTTAATGAAAAACTGTTTTTT
CASTQRSFNEKLFF
>.|.|TRBV19|TRBJ1-3
TGTGCCAGTAGTTCAGTAAACTCTGGAAACACCATATATTTT
CASSSVNSGNTIYF